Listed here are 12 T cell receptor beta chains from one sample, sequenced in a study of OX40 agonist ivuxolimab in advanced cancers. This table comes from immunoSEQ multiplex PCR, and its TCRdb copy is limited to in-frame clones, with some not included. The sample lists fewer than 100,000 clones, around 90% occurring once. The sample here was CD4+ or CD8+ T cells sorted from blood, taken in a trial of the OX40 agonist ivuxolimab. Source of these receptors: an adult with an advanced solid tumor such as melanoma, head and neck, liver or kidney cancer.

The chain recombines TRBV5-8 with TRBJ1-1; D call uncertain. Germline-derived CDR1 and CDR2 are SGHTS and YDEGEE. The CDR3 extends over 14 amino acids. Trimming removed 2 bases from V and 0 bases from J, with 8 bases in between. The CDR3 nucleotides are TGTGCCAGCAGCTTCAAGGGCATGAACACTGAAGCTTTCTTT. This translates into CASSFKGMNTEAFF.

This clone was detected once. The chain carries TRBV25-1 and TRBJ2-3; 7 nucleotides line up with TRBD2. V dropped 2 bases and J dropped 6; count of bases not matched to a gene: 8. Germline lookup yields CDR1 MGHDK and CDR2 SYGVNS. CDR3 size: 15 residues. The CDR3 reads CASSEVGGDVDTQYF. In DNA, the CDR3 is TGTGCCAGCAGTGAAGTTGGGGGGGATGTCGATACGCAGTATTTT.

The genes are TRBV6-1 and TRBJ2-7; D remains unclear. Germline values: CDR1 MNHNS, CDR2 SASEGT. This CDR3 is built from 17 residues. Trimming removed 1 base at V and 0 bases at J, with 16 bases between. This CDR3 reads CASSEDRRIRSSYEQYF. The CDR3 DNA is TGTGCCAGCAGTGAAGACCGACGGATTCGAAGCTCCTACGAGCAGTACTTC.

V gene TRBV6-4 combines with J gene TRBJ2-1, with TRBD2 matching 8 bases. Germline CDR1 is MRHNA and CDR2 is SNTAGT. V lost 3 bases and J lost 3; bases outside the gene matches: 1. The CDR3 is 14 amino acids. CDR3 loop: CASSEAGDYNEQFF. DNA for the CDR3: TGTGCCAGCAGTGAAGCGGGAGACTACAATGAGCAGTTCTTC.

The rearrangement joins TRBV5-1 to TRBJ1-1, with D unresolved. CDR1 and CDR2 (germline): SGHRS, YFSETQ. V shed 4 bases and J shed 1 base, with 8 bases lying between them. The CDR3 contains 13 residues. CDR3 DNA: TGCGCCAGCAGCCCCACAGAGAACACTGAAGCTTTCTTT. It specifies CASSPTENTEAFF.

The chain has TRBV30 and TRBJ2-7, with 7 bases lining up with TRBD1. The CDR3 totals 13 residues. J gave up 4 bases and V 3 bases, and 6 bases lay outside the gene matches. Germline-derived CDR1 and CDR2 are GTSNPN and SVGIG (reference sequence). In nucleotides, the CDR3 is TGTGCCTGGAGCACAGGGGTGGGATACGAGCAGTACTTC. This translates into CAWSTGVGYEQYF.

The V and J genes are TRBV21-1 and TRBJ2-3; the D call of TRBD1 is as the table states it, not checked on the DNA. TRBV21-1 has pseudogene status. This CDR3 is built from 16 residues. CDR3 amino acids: CASSFYRGQSTDTQYF. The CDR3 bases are TGTGCCAGCAGCTTTTACAGGGGCCAAAGCACAGATACGCAGTATTTT.

The CDR3 loop is CASSPGVGGRSYEQYF. CDR3 nucleotides: TGTGCCAGCAGCCCCGGAGTGGGAGGGCGCTCCTACGAGCAGTACTTC. The V call is TRBV5-4, the J call TRBJ2-7, with 7 bases fitting TRBD2. Trimming at V came to 4 bases and at J to 0 bases, leaving 10 bases not matched to a gene. CDR1 is SGHNT, CDR2 YYREEE, per germline (reference sequence). The CDR3 has 16 residues.

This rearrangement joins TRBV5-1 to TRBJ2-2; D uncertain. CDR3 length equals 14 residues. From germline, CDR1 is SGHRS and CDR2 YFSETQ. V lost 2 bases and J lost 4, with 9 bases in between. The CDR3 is CASSFWVGTGELFF. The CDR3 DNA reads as TGCGCCAGCAGCTTTTGGGTGGGCACCGGGGAGCTGTTTTTT.

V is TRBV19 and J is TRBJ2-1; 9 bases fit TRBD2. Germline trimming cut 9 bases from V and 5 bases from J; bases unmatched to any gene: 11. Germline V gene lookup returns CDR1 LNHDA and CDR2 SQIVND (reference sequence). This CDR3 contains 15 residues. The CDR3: CASYDGGRANNEQFF. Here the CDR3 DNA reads TGTGCCAGCTATGACGGCGGGAGGGCCAACAATGAGCAGTTCTTC.

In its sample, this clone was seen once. The CDR3 spells CASSLVSGTYEQYF. The CDR3 bases are TGTGCCAGCAGCTTAGTTAGCGGTACCTACGAGCAGTACTTC. The chain employs TRBV11-2 and TRBJ2-7; a weak D match, TRBD2 (6 bases). Germline V lookup: CDR1 SGHAT, CDR2 FQNNGV. The CDR3 length is 14 residues. The V and J ends lost 1 base and 2 bases respectively, with 9 bases between them.

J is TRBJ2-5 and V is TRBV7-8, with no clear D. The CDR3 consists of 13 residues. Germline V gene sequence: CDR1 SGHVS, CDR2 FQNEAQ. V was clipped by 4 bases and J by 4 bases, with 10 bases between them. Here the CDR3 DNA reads TGTGCCAGCAGCTATTATGTGGGAGAGACCCAGTACTTC. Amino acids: CASSYYVGETQYF.